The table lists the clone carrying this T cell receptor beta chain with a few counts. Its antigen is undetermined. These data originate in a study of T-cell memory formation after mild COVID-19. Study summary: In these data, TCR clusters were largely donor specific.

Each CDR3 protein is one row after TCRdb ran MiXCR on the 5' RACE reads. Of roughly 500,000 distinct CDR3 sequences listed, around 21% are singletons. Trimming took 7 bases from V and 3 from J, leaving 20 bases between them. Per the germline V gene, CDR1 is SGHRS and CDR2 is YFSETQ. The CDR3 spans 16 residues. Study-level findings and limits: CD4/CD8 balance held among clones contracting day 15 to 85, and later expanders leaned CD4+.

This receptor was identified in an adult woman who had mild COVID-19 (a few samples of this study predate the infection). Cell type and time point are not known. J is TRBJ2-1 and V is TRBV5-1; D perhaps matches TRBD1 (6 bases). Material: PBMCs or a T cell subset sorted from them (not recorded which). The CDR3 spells CASSDVRDKRYNEQFF. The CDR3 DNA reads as TGCGCCAGCTCCGACGTCCGGGACAAGCGCTACAATGAGCAGTTCTTC. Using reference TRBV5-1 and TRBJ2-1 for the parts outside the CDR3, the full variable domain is KAGVTQTPRYLIKTRGQQVTLSCSPISGHRSVSWYQQTPGQGLQFLFEYFSETQRNKGNFPGRFSGRQFSNSRSEMNVSTLELGDSALYLCASSDVRDKRYNEQFFGPGTRLTVL.